This TCR beta chain was documented in a study of CD8 T cells in Susac syndrome. The V end lost 5 bases, the J end lost 2 bases, and 20 bases lay between the germline ends. The CDR3 extends over 17 amino acids. The germline V gene encodes CDR1 SGHTA and CDR2 FQGNSA. The RNA, 0.5 to 1 ug, was put through reverse transcription using random hexamers. TCRdb re-called the immunoSEQ multiplex PCR reads with MiXCR, one entry per CDR3 protein. This table has some 110,000 distinct CDR3 sequences, nearly 96% appearing once. V is TRBV7-2 and J is TRBJ2-3; D might be TRBD1 or TRBD2, each matching 5 bases. The clonotype comes from a human donor with Susac syndrome. Sequencing was done on a sample of CD4+ T cells from PBMCs. The DNA for the CDR3 is TGTGCCAGCAGCCCAAAGGCTGGACGGGGCTTCACAGATACGCAGTATTTT. Protein: CASSPKAGRGFTDTQYF.